This T cell receptor beta chain was observed in a study of response to subunit inactivated influenza vaccine. The CDR3 spans 17 residues. CDR1 and CDR2 (germline): SGHKS, YYEKEE (reference sequence). V was clipped by 3 bases and J by 0 bases; unmatched bases: 8. Study findings and constraints: Seasonal influenza vaccination, on each occasion, was suggested by the authors to recruit few new T cells.

From the RT-PCR reads, TCRdb called clonotypes with MiXCR, one entry per CDR3 protein. The profile shows roughly 150,000 distinct CDR3 sequences, under 13% of them singletons. Points on this clonotype: Its antigen is unknown.

The source of this sequence is a man in his fifties or sixties who received an inactivated influenza vaccine. The rearrangement joins TRBV5-5 to TRBJ2-2, with 7 positions matching TRBD1. This specimen consisted of non-naive T cells sorted from PBMCs, obtained roughly 45 days after vaccination. The DNA for the CDR3 is TGTGCCAGCAGCTGGCTAGGGGGCGACTCGAACACCGGGGAGCTGTTTTTT. Encoded protein: CASSWLGGDSNTGELFF.